This T cell receptor beta chain is from a study of cytomegalovirus exposure and HLA in healthy donors. The PCR used 60 Vbeta and 13 Jbeta primers. Only in-frame clones appear in the TCRdb table, and some are missing; sequencing was by immunoSEQ multiplex PCR. In total, the table holds more than 110,000 clones. The V gene's germline CDR1 is MDHEN and CDR2 SYDVKM. CDR3 size: 16 residues. The V end was cut by 4 bases, the J end by 3 bases, with 16 bases between. The chain recombines TRBV28 with TRBJ1-5; no definite D call. The sequencing input was PBMCs. The origin of this receptor is a man aged 35 to 55 in good health and CMV-seronegative. CDR3 nucleotide sequence: TGTGCCAGCAGTTCTTTAGGCGGAGGTTCCAATCAGCCCCAGCATTTT. Residues: CASSSLGGGSNQPQHF.